One and the same sample provided the 27 T cell receptor beta chains below, sequenced in a study of blood T cell repertoires in COVID-19. The assay was immunoSEQ multiplex PCR, and TCRdb's table has in-frame clones only and misses some. This sample has about 200,000 clones, with about 95% found just once. What was sequenced was peripheral blood. The receptors stem from a man under 40 with COVID-19, enrolled during active disease.

The rearrangement uses TRBV27 and TRBJ2-1; no definite D call. The V and J ends lost 8 bases and 6 bases respectively, with 14 bases between them. Germline lookup yields CDR1 MNHEY and CDR2 SMNVEV (reference sequence). The CDR3 covers 13 residues. This chain's CDR3 is CASFTDIGNEQFF. CDR3 bases: TGTGCCAGCTTTACAGATATTGGCAATGAGCAGTTCTTC.

The chain employs TRBV15 and TRBJ2-1, with 11 bases aligning to TRBD2. Per the germline V gene, CDR1 is LNHNV and CDR2 is YYDKDF (reference sequence). This CDR3 region has 15 residues. V was clipped by 1 base and J by 7 bases; unmatched bases: 3. The CDR3 reads CATSRASGGRNEQFF. As DNA, the CDR3 is TGTGCCACCAGCAGAGCTAGCGGGGGGAGGAATGAGCAGTTCTTC.

The table lists this clone with a few counts. V gene TRBV7-6 combines with J gene TRBJ2-7; D is possibly TRBD2 (5 bases). Per germline, CDR1 SGHVS and CDR2 FNYEAQ. This CDR3 contains 15 residues. Trimming stripped 5 bases from V and 1 base from J, with 15 bases between. The DNA of the CDR3 is TGTGCCAGCAGCGCGGGCCGTCTGGGATCCTACGAGCAGTACTTC. As protein: CASSAGRLGSYEQYF.

This chain uses TRBV6-6 with TRBJ2-7, with 9 bases fitting TRBD2. Germline V gene lookup returns CDR1 MNHNY and CDR2 SVGAGI (reference sequence). This CDR3 has 14 residues. Unmatched junction bases numbered 7, after V lost 8 bases and J lost 2 bases. Written as DNA, the CDR3 is TGTGCCAGCGCCGAAGCGGGGGGTACCTACGAGCAGTACTTC. Residues: CASAEAGGTYEQYF.

The chain has TRBV10-3 and TRBJ2-2, with TRBD1 as a possible D gene (5 bases). Germline lookup yields CDR1 ENHRY and CDR2 SYGVKD. The CDR3 is 14 residues long. V dropped 6 bases and J dropped 1 base, with 9 bases sitting between them. This CDR3 reads CAISFGQNTGELFF. The CDR3 DNA is TGTGCCATCAGCTTTGGACAGAACACCGGGGAGCTGTTTTTT.

This chain's CDR3 is CAWSVLDEQYF. The CDR3 coding sequence is TGTGCCTGGAGTGTACTAGACGAGCAGTACTTC. The chain recombines TRBV30 with TRBJ2-7; D may be TRBD2 (5 bases). V was clipped by 0 bases and J by 5 bases, with 5 bases between them. Germline V lookup: CDR1 GTSNPN, CDR2 SVGIG (reference sequence). The CDR3 has 11 amino acids.

This clone was observed a handful of times. The J gene is TRBJ2-1, the V gene TRBV7-9, with TRBD2 matching over 13 bases. The CDR3 consists of 16 residues. From germline, CDR1 is SEHNR and CDR2 FQNEAQ (reference sequence). The trim removed 7 bases at V and 7 bases at J, leaving 10 bases unmatched. The CDR3 sequence is CASITSGGAMVNEQFF. DNA for the CDR3: TGTGCCAGCATCACTAGCGGGGGGGCTATGGTTAATGAGCAGTTCTTC.

The chain is built from TRBV7-9 and TRBJ1-2, with D perhaps TRBD1 (5 bases). Germline assignment: CDR1 SEHNR and CDR2 FQNEAQ (reference sequence). The CDR3 is 13 residues long. Between the trimmed V and J ends, which lost 7 bases and 7 bases, there was a span of 16 bases. In nucleotides, the CDR3 is TGTGCCAGCACCAGAGTCCGACAGTCTGGCTACACCTTC. Amino acids: CASTRVRQSGYTF.

This rearrangement joins TRBV11-2 to TRBJ1-2; D not resolved. Trimming pared 5 bases from V and 5 bases from J, leaving 6 bases between. In germline, CDR1 is SGHAT, CDR2 FQNNGV. The CDR3 has 11 amino acids. The CDR3 loop reads CASSPGYGYTF. The CDR3 DNA is TGTGCCAGCAGCCCGGGATATGGCTACACCTTC.

The chain joins TRBV9 to TRBJ1-1; weak D call: TRBD1 (6 bases). Germline assignment: CDR1 SGDLS and CDR2 YYNGEE. The CDR3 consists of 14 residues. Trimming stripped 2 bases from V and 1 base from J, with 9 bases between. The CDR3 loop is CASSVPQGNTEAFF. The CDR3 DNA sequence: TGTGCCAGCAGCGTCCCACAGGGGAACACTGAAGCTTTCTTT.

The chain couples TRBV3-1 (or the pseudogene TRBV3-2) to TRBJ2-3, with TRBD2 identical over 9 bases. Germline-derived CDR1 and CDR2 are LGHDT and YNNKEL (reference sequence). The CDR3 runs 16 residues. The V and J ends lost 6 bases and 5 bases, in that order; junction bases with no gene match: 12. CDR3: CASSFRGGGAKDTQYF. The CDR3, as DNA: TGTGCCAGCAGTTTTCGTGGCGGGGGGGCCAAAGATACGCAGTATTTT.

J is TRBJ1-2 and V is TRBV19, with D possibly TRBD1 on 5 matching bases. Trimming cost V 5 bases and J 5 bases, with 15 bases left between them. There are 14 residues in the CDR3. The germline V gene encodes CDR1 LNHDA and CDR2 SQIVND (reference sequence). This CDR3 is CASSVQGTWYGYTF. The CDR3 coding sequence is TGTGCCAGTAGTGTGCAGGGAACATGGTATGGCTACACCTTC. The full variable domain, with the rest looked up from reference TRBV19 and TRBJ1-2, is DGGITQSPKYLFRKEGQNVTLSCEQNLNHDAMYWYRQDPGQGLRLIYYSQIVNDFQKGDIAEGYSVSREKKESFPLTVTSAQKNPTAFYLCASSVQGTWYGYTFGSGTRLTVV.

The rearrangement uses TRBV2 and TRBJ1-3; 7 nucleotides agree with TRBD1. The trim removed 5 bases at V and 6 bases at J, leaving 7 bases unmatched. The CDR3 totals 14 residues. Germline CDR1 and CDR2: SNHLY and FYNNEI. The CDR3, as DNA: TGTGCCAGCAGTACCACCAGGGGGGAAAACACCATATATTTT. Protein: CASSTTRGENTIYF.

This clone was seen a single time. The rearrangement joins TRBV5-1 to TRBJ2-3, with 8 bases aligning to TRBD2. The CDR3 is 16 amino acids. Germline V gene sequence: CDR1 SGHRS, CDR2 YFSETQ. Trimming at V came to 0 bases and at J to 6 bases, leaving 9 bases not matched to a gene. The CDR3 loop reads CASSLALRGAGDTQYF. As DNA, the CDR3 is TGCGCCAGCAGCTTGGCCTTGCGGGGGGCCGGGGATACGCAGTATTTT.

V and J are TRBV10-3 and TRBJ1-6; 7 bases agree with TRBD1. The V and J ends lost 0 bases and 7 bases, in that order; junction bases with no gene match: 3. The CDR3 spans 15 residues. The germline V gene encodes CDR1 ENHRY and CDR2 SYGVKD. The chain's CDR3 is CAISESGQENSPLHF. DNA of the CDR3: TGTGCCATCAGTGAGTCTGGACAGGAAAATTCACCCCTCCACTTT.

This clone was picked up one time. DNA of the CDR3: TGTGCCAGCTCACCGCCAGGAACAGATACGCAGTATTTT. This gives the protein CASSPPGTDTQYF. The chain employs TRBV18 and TRBJ2-3; D gene ambiguous. The germline V gene encodes CDR1 KGHSH and CDR2 LQKENI. The CDR3 runs to 13 residues. Trimming cost V 3 bases and J 3 bases, with 7 bases left between them.

The CDR3 DNA sequence: TGTGCCTGGAGTGTAAACGGCGGGGATACGCAGTATTTT. It codes for CAWSVNGGDTQYF. This rearrangement joins TRBV30 to TRBJ2-3, with a tentative D call TRBD2 (5 bases). Trimming took 0 bases from V and 6 from J, leaving 10 bases between them. Looked up from germline, CDR1 is GTSNPN and CDR2 is SVGIG (reference sequence). The CDR3 covers 13 residues.

The V call is TRBV11-2, the J call TRBJ2-5; 10 bases map to TRBD1. Trimming took 0 bases from V and 5 from J; bases not matched to a gene: 6. The length of the CDR3 is 16 residues. Germline V gene lookup returns CDR1 SGHAT and CDR2 FQNNGV. The CDR3 loop is CASSLEGTGVIETQYF. CDR3 in DNA: TGTGCCAGCAGCTTAGAGGGGACAGGGGTAATCGAGACCCAGTACTTC.

In its sample, this clone was seen once. The chain combines TRBV6-2 or TRBV6-3 with TRBJ1-2; the D is unclear. Germline V lookup: CDR1 MNHEY, CDR2 SVGEGT. V was cut by 2 bases and J by 4 bases, with 5 bases left in between. CDR3 size: 12 residues. The CDR3 DNA reads TGTGCCAGCAGTTACGCAGTCTATGGCTACACCTTC. Translating gives CASSYAVYGYTF.

This sequence joins TRBV27 and TRBJ1-2; the match to TRBD1 covers 7 bases. V shed 3 bases, J shed 2 bases, and the junction held 12 bases outside the gene matches. Per germline, CDR1 MNHEY and CDR2 SMNVEV (reference sequence). The CDR3 consists of 17 residues. The CDR3 nucleotides are TGTGCCAGCAGTTTCGAGGGACCCAGGGGGGCCAACTATGGCTACACCTTC. It translates to CASSFEGPRGANYGYTF.

J is TRBJ1-1 and V is TRBV4-1; 8 bases agree with TRBD1. Unmatched junction bases numbered 16, after V lost 2 bases and J lost 2 bases. The CDR3 consists of 19 residues. CDR1 and CDR2 (germline): MGHRA, YSYEKL. For the CDR3, the DNA is TGCGCCAGCAGCCAATCCTCACTCCGGGACAGGCCAAAAAACACTGAAGCTTTCTTT. The encoded protein is CASSQSSLRDRPKNTEAFF.

The chain uses TRBV28 and TRBJ2-7, with a tentative D call TRBD1 (5 bases). CDR3 size: 13 residues. The germline CDR1 and CDR2 sequences are MDHEN and SYDVKM. Trimming removed 4 bases from V and 0 bases from J, with 7 bases in between. CDR3 in DNA: TGTGCCAGCAGTTCAGGGTTCTCCTACGAGCAGTACTTC. It is translated as CASSSGFSYEQYF.

The genes are TRBV4-1 and TRBJ2-1; 9 nucleotides agree with TRBD2. Per germline, CDR1 MGHRA and CDR2 YSYEKL. V lost 5 bases to trimming and J lost 2 bases; unmatched junction nucleotides: 4. CDR3 length equals 15 residues. As DNA, the CDR3 is TGCGCCAGCAGCTGGGCTAGCGGGACCTACAATGAGCAGTTCTTC. Translating it yields CASSWASGTYNEQFF.

The V gene is TRBV9, the J gene TRBJ1-2; no definite D call. Trimming pared 3 bases from V and 5 bases from J, leaving 8 bases between. Germline-derived CDR1 and CDR2 are SGDLS and YYNGEE. The length of the CDR3 is 12 residues. The CDR3 DNA reads TGTGCCAGCAGCGGGGCGGGTTATGGCTACACCTTC. Protein sequence: CASSGAGYGYTF.

V usage is TRBV9 and J usage is TRBJ1-4; D might be TRBD1 (6 bases). V dropped 9 bases and J dropped 5 bases, with 29 bases sitting between them. This CDR3 comprises 18 residues. Germline CDR1 is SGDLS and CDR2 is YYNGEE. CDR3 sequence (DNA): TGTGCCACGGTCGCGGGAGAACCCCTTCGGGGGCCGAATGAAAAACTGTTTTTT. Translated: CATVAGEPLRGPNEKLFF.

The chain links TRBV5-1 to TRBJ1-5, with D possibly TRBD1 on 5 matching bases. CDR1 is SGHRS and CDR2 is YFSETQ in the germline V gene. V lost 4 bases, J lost 1 base, and 9 bases lay in between. This CDR3 has 14 residues. The CDR3 is CASSTGGSNQPQHF. The DNA of the CDR3 is TGCGCCAGCAGCACGGGGGGGAGCAATCAGCCCCAGCATTTT.

This clone has only a few counts. The rearrangement joins TRBV5-1 to TRBJ1-2; 9 bases are shared with TRBD1. V dropped 2 bases and J dropped 6; count of bases not matched to a gene: 11. The length of the CDR3 is 16 residues. Germline values: CDR1 SGHRS, CDR2 YFSETQ. CDR3 DNA: TGCGCCAGCAGCTTCACGGGGGACAGGGATCCGGATGGCTACACCTTC. Its translation is CASSFTGDRDPDGYTF.